This entry describes one TCR beta chain. The CDR3 loop spans 12 amino acids. The V gene's germline CDR1 is SNHLY and CDR2 FYNNEI. Trimming at V came to 6 bases and at J to 7 bases, leaving 3 bases not matched to a gene. This sample was taken from a study of blood T cell repertoires in COVID-19. The overall study: Both acute and convalescent COVID-19 samples were obtained from the United States, Italy and Spain. PBMCs, B-cell-depleted T cells, or T cells provided the cDNA or gDNA that made up the material.

Original analysis: For nucleated cells, counts were estimated from reference gene primer amplification. Clones were read by immunoSEQ multiplex PCR, and TCRdb kept only the in-frame ones, dropping some. That table supplies the V and J calls and clone size; D and trimming were determined from the DNA. The sample consists of around 170,000 clones, 65% to 90% of them appearing once. The clonotype was recovered from a human donor in a cohort sampled during active COVID-19. The sequenced sample consisted of peripheral blood. The chain recombines TRBV2 with TRBJ2-5, with 9 bases matching TRBD2. CDR3 protein: CASRGGGGTQYF. The CDR3, as DNA: TGTGCCAGCAGAGGCGGGGGGGGGACCCAGTACTTC.